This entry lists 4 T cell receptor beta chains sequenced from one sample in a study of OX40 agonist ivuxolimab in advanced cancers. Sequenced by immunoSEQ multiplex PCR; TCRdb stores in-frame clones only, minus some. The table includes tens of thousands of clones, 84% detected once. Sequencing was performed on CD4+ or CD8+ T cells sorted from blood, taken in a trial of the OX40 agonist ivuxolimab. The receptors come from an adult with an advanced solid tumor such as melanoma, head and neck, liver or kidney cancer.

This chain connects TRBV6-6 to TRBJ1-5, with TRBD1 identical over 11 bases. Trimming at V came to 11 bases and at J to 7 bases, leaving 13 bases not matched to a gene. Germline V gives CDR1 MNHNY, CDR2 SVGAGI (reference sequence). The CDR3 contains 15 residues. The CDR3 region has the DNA TGTGCCTGCCAGGGGACAGGGGGAGTTGGGCAGCCCCAGCATTTT. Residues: CACQGTGGVGQPQHF.

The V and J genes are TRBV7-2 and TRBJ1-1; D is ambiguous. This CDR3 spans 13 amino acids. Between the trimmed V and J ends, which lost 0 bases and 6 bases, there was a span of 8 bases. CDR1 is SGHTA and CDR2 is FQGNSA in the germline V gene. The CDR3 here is CASSLARGAEAFF. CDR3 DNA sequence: TGTGCCAGCAGCTTAGCCCGCGGCGCTGAAGCTTTCTTT. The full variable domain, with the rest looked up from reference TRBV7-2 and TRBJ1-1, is GAGVSQSPSNKVTEKGKDVELRCDPISGHTALYWYRQSLGQGLEFLIYFQGNSAPDKSGLPSDRFSAERTGGSVSTLTIQRTQQEDSAVYLCASSLARGAEAFFGQGTRLTVV.

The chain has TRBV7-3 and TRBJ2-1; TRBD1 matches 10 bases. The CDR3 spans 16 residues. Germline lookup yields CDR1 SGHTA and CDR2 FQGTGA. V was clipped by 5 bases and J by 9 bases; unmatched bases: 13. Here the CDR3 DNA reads TGTGCCAGCAGCCTAAGGGGACAGGGGCTTAGAAGTGAGCAGTTCTTC. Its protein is CASSLRGQGLRSEQFF. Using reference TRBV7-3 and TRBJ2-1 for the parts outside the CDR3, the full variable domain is GAGVSQTPSNKVTEKGKYVELRCDPISGHTALYWYRQSLGQGPEFLIYFQGTGAADDSGLPNDRFFAVRPEGSVSTLKIQRTERGDSAVYLCASSLRGQGLRSEQFFGPGTRLTVL.

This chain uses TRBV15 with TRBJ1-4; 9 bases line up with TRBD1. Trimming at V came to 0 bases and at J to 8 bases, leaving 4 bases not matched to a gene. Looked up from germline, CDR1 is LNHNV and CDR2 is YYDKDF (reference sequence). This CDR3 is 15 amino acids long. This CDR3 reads CATSRDTGGPEKLFF. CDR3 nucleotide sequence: TGTGCCACCAGCAGAGATACAGGGGGCCCCGAAAAACTGTTTTTT. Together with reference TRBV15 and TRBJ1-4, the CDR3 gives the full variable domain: DAMVIQNPRYQVTQFGKPVTLSCSQTLNHNVMYWYQQKSSQAPKLLFHYYDKDFNNEADTPDNFQSRRPNTSFCFLDIRSPGLGDTAMYLCATSRDTGGPEKLFFGSGTQLSVL.